The 21 T cell receptor beta chains below were found in one sample sequenced in a study of long-term antiretroviral therapy in people with HIV. An immunoSEQ assay, version v3.0, was performed at survey level. This table comes from immunoSEQ multiplex PCR, and its TCRdb copy is limited to in-frame clones, with some not included. This table has about 17,000 clones, over 75% appearing once. The specimen was unsorted PBMCs, collected 0.1 years before starting antiretroviral therapy. The receptors come from a man between 18 and 35 years old with HIV.

This clone was recorded only once. J is TRBJ1-6 and V is TRBV5-5; 9 bases agree with TRBD1. Losses at the gene ends were 4 bases for V and 7 bases for J; bases not matched to a gene: 3. Germline CDR1 SGHKS, CDR2 YYEKEE (reference sequence). This CDR3 has 14 residues. CDR3 amino acids: CASSADRGNSPLHF. As DNA, the CDR3 is TGTGCCAGCAGCGCCGACAGGGGGAATTCACCCCTCCACTTT.

The chain has TRBV10-3 and TRBJ2-7; no firm D call. Deletions cut 3 bases from V and 7 bases from J, with 10 bases between. CDR1 is ENHRY and CDR2 is SYGVKD in the germline V gene. The CDR3 is 12 amino acids. Written as DNA, the CDR3 is TGTGCCATCAGTGACATGGCACTGGAGCAGTACTTC. It translates to CAISDMALEQYF.

By sample fraction, this clone is medium-sized (0.01 to 0.1%). This chain links TRBV7-6 with TRBJ2-7; 10 bases align to TRBD2. The CDR3 sequence is 17 residues long. Germline loops: CDR1 SGHVS, CDR2 FNYEAQ. V was clipped by 5 bases and J by 0 bases; unmatched bases: 10. CDR3 sequence: CASSVPASGGLSYEQYF. Written as DNA, the CDR3 is TGTGCCAGCAGCGTACCGGCTAGCGGGGGTCTCTCCTACGAGCAGTACTTC.

V and J are TRBV5-1 and TRBJ2-2; D possibly corresponds to TRBD2 (5 bases). The V end was cut by 2 bases, the J end by 4 bases, with 6 bases between. The CDR3 covers 13 residues. Per germline, CDR1 SGHRS and CDR2 YFSETQ. The CDR3 DNA follows: TGCGCCAGCAGCTTCGAGGGCACCGGGGAGCTGTTTTTT. This codes for CASSFEGTGELFF.

This clone was detected only once. The chain uses TRBV29-1 and TRBJ2-5, with 10 bases matching TRBD2. The germline V gene encodes CDR1 SQVTM and CDR2 ANQGSEA. V dropped 8 bases and J dropped 4; count of bases not matched to a gene: 7. The CDR3 length is 13 residues. CDR3 DNA sequence: TGCAGCCCTCAGCTAGCGGGGGTAGAGACCCAGTACTTC. Encoded protein: CSPQLAGVETQYF.

The chain links TRBV28 to TRBJ2-7, with 8 positions matching TRBD2. Trimming removed 10 bases from V and 4 bases from J; junction bases left unmatched: 9. Per germline, CDR1 MDHEN and CDR2 SYDVKM. This CDR3 region has 13 residues. The DNA of the CDR3 is TGTGCCACCGTACCCCTAGCGGGTTACGAGCAGTACTTC. Translated: CATVPLAGYEQYF.

This clone was seen only a few times. The chain has TRBV14 and TRBJ1-3, with 9 bases fitting TRBD1. Germline values: CDR1 SGHDN, CDR2 FVKESK. V dropped 8 bases and J dropped 1; count of bases not matched to a gene: 3. The CDR3 extends over 14 amino acids. CDR3 residues: CASSGTGSGNTIYF. The CDR3 bases are TGTGCCAGCTCCGGGACAGGGTCTGGAAACACCATATATTTT.

The chain is built from TRBV6-1 and TRBJ2-7; D unresolved. CDR3 length equals 11 residues. With 6 bases removed from V and 1 base from J, the gap between germline ends came to 4 bases. Germline loops: CDR1 MNHNS, CDR2 SASEGT. CDR3 sequence reads: CASRGSYEQYF. The DNA for the CDR3 is TGTGCCAGCAGGGGGTCCTACGAGCAGTACTTC.

This chain links TRBV5-1 with TRBJ2-7, with D possibly TRBD1 on 5 matching bases. The CDR3 runs 18 residues. With 1 base removed from V and 0 bases from J, the gap between germline ends came to 20 bases. The V gene's germline CDR1 is SGHRS and CDR2 YFSETQ. DNA of the CDR3: TGCGCCAGCAGCTTGAAAGTCGCAGGGTCCTCCTTCTCCTACGAGCAGTACTTC. Amino acid sequence: CASSLKVAGSSFSYEQYF.

The CDR3 spells CASSTGGDYGYTF. Here the CDR3 DNA reads TGTGCCAGCAGTACGGGGGGGGACTATGGCTACACCTTC. The rearrangement joins TRBV6-6 to TRBJ1-2, with D maybe TRBD1 (5 bases). Looked up from germline, CDR1 is MNHNY and CDR2 is SVGAGI (reference sequence). V was trimmed by 5 bases and J by 3 bases, leaving 10 bases between them. This CDR3 is 13 amino acids long.

The chain recombines TRBV2 with TRBJ1-2, with TRBD1 matching 7 bases. Germline lookup yields CDR1 SNHLY and CDR2 FYNNEI. V shed 3 bases and J 4 bases; nucleotides not matched to a gene: 5. The length of the CDR3 is 14 residues. CDR3 DNA sequence: TGTGCCAGCAGTGAGGGACAGTACCGCTATGGCTACACCTTC. This codes for CASSEGQYRYGYTF.

This clone was recorded a few times. The rearrangement joins TRBV16 to TRBJ1-1; 8 bases align to TRBD1. V lost 4 bases and J lost 2; bases outside the gene matches: 9. This CDR3 contains 16 residues. The V gene's germline CDR1 is KGHSY and CDR2 FQNENV. The CDR3 loop is CASSPTSGQGNTEAFF. CDR3 sequence (DNA): TGTGCCAGCAGCCCAACTTCCGGACAGGGTAACACTGAAGCTTTCTTT.

This chain uses TRBV21-1 with TRBJ2-3; TRBD1, the table's D call, lacks a check against the DNA. TRBV21-1 is a known pseudogene. CDR3 length: 16 amino acids. CDR3 sequence (DNA): TGTGCCAGCAGATTCCTACAGGGGATGGGGATTGGTACGCAGTATTTT. Protein sequence: CASRFLQGMGIGTQYF.

This chain connects TRBV13 to TRBJ2-5; D may match TRBD1 or TRBD2 (5 bases each). The J call may be wrong; the DNA end is better matched by TRBJ2-7. Germline lookup yields CDR1 PRHDT and CDR2 FYEKMQ (reference sequence). The CDR3 has 20 residues. CDR3 residues: CASSLGGVPERQGVSYEQYF. The CDR3 bases are TGTGCCAGCAGCTTAGGGGGTGTTCCAGAAAGGCAGGGAGTATCCTACGAGCAGTACTTC.

The chain's CDR3 is CASSPGLAGSSYEQYF. CDR3 bases: TGTGCCAGCAGCCCGGGACTAGCGGGAAGCTCCTACGAGCAGTACTTC. The chain employs TRBV7-9 and TRBJ2-7; 13 bases are shared with TRBD2. J was trimmed by 0 bases and V by 5 bases; bases with no gene match: 4. The CDR3 runs 16 residues. Germline CDR1 and CDR2: SEHNR and FQNEAQ (reference sequence).

The chain recombines TRBV11-2 with TRBJ2-1; TRBD1 aligns across 7 bases. Losses at the gene ends were 5 bases for V and 12 bases for J; bases not matched to a gene: 10. This CDR3 comprises 13 residues. Per germline, CDR1 SGHAT and CDR2 FQNNGV. CDR3 sequence (DNA): TGTGCCAGCAGCCACCTCAACCGGGACAGGCAGTTCTTC. Residues: CASSHLNRDRQFF.

This chain joins TRBV4-1 and TRBJ2-7, with D unclear. The CDR3 contains 12 residues. Trimming took off 5 bases at V and 6 bases at J, with 11 bases between the two ends. Germline values: CDR1 MGHRA, CDR2 YSYEKL. CDR3 nucleotide sequence: TGCGCCAGCAGCGCCGACTCCCGCGAGCAGTACTTC. Its translation is CASSADSREQYF.

V usage is TRBV28 and J usage is TRBJ1-1; perhaps TRBD1 as D (6 bases). Trimming pared 2 bases from V and 1 base from J, leaving 14 bases between. The CDR3 runs to 16 residues. Germline CDR1 and CDR2: MDHEN and SYDVKM. CDR3 nucleotide sequence: TGTGCCAGCAGTTTAATCCGGGAGGGGGAGAACACTGAAGCTTTCTTT. Residues: CASSLIREGENTEAFF.

The chain is built from TRBV5-8 and TRBJ2-3, with D perhaps TRBD2 (6 bases). The CDR3 runs to 13 residues. Germline V gives CDR1 SGHTS, CDR2 YDEGEE. Trimming removed 7 bases from V and 3 bases from J, with 12 bases in between. Written as DNA, the CDR3 is TGTGCCAGCCTATACCGGGGGACAGATACGCAGTATTTT. The encoded protein is CASLYRGTDTQYF.

This clone was seen just once. This chain joins TRBV5-6 and TRBJ1-2, with D perhaps TRBD1 (5 bases). V lost 0 bases to trimming and J lost 2 bases, with 14 bases between them. The germline V gene has CDR1 SGHDT and CDR2 YYEEEE. This CDR3 region has 16 residues. The CDR3 DNA reads TGTGCCAGCAGCTTGGGGACGGGGGGTTCCAACTATGGCTACACCTTC. It specifies CASSLGTGGSNYGYTF.

This chain joins TRBV7-9 and TRBJ1-6; D unresolved. The CDR3 contains 11 residues. Germline V CDR1 and CDR2: SEHNR, FQNEAQ (reference sequence). DNA of the CDR3: TGTTTTTCCGGGCATAATTCACCCCTCCACTTT. This encodes CFSGHNSPLHF.